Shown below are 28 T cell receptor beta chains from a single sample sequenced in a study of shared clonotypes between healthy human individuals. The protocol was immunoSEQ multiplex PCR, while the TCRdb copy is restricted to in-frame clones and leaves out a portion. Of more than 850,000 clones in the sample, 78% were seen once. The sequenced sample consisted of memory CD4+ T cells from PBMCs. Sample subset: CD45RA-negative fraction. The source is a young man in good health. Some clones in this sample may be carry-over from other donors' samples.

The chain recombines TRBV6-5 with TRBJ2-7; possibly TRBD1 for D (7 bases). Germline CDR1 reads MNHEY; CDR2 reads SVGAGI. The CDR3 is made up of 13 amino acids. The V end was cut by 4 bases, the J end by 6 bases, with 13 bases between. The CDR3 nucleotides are TGTGCCAGCAGTTCCCCAGGGGGGTCCGAGCAGTACTTC. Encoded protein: CASSSPGGSEQYF.

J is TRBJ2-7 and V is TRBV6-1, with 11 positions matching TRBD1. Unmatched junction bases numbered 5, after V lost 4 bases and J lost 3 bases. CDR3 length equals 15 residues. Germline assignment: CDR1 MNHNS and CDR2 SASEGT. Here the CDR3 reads CASSVTGTGGYEQYF. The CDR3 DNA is TGTGCCAGCAGTGTGACCGGGACAGGGGGCTACGAGCAGTACTTC.

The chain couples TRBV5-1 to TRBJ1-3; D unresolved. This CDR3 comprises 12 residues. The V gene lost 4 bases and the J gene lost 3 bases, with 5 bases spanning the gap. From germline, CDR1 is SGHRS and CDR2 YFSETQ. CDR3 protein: CASSVHGNTIYF. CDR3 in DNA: TGCGCCAGCAGCGTCCATGGAAACACCATATATTTT.

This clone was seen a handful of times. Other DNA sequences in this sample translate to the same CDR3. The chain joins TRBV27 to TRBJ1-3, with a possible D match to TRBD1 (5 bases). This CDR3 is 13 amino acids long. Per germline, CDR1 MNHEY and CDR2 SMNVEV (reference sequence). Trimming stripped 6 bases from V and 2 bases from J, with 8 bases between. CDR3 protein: CASSGGPGNTIYF. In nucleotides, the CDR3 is TGTGCCAGCAGCGGGGGACCTGGAAACACCATATATTTT.

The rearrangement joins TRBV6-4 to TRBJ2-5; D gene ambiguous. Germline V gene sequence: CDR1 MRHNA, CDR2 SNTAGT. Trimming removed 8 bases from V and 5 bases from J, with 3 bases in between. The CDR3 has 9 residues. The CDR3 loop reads CASGETQYF. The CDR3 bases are TGTGCCAGCGGGGAGACCCAGTACTTC.

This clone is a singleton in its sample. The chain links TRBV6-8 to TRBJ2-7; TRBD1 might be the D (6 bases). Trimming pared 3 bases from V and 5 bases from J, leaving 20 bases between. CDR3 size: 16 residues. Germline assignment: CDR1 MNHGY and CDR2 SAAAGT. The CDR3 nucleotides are TGTGCCAGCAGTTATGGGCGTGGACAGCCCCTTAACGAGCAGTACTTC. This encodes CASSYGRGQPLNEQYF.

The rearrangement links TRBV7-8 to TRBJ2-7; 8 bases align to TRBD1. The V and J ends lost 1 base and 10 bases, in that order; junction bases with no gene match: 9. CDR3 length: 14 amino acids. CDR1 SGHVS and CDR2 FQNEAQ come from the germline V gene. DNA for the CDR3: TGTGCCAGCAGCTTAGGGACAGGGTCCCACTCCCAGTACTTC. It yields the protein CASSLGTGSHSQYF.

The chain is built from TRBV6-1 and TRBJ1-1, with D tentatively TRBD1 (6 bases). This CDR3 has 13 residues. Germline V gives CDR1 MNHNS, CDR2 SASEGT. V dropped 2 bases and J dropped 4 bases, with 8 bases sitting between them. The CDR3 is CASSELRGTEAFF. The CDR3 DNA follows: TGTGCCAGCAGTGAACTCAGGGGCACTGAAGCTTTCTTT.

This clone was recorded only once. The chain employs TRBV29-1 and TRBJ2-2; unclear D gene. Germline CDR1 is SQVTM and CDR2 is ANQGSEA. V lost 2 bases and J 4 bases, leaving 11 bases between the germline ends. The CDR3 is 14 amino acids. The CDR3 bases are TGCAGCGTTGAAAAGGGCTGGGGCACCGGGGAGCTGTTTTTT. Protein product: CSVEKGWGTGELFF.

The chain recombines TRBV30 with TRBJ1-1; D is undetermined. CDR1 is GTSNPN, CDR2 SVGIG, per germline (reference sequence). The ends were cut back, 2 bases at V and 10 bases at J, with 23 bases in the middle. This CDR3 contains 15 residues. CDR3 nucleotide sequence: TGTGCCTGGAGTACCCAATACCCTTTTTACCGCGGAGCTTTCTTT. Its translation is CAWSTQYPFYRGAFF.

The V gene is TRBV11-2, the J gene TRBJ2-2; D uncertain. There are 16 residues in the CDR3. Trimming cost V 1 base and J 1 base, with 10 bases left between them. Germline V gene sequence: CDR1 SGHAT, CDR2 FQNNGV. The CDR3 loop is CASSLVLRVNTGELFF. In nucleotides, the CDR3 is TGTGCCAGCAGCTTAGTTCTACGGGTGAACACCGGGGAGCTGTTTTTT.

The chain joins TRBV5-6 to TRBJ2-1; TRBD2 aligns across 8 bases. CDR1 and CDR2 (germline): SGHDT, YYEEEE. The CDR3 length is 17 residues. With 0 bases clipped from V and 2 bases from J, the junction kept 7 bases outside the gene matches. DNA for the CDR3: TGTGCCAGCAGCTTGGCCAGAGCGGGAGTAGCCTACAATGAGCAGTTCTTC. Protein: CASSLARAGVAYNEQFF.

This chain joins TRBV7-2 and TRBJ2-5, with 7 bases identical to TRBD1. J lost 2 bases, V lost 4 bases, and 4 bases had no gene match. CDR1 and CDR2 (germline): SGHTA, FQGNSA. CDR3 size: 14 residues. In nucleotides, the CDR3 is TGTGCCAGCAGCTCTCCGACAGGGCAAGAGACCCAGTACTTC. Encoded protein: CASSSPTGQETQYF.

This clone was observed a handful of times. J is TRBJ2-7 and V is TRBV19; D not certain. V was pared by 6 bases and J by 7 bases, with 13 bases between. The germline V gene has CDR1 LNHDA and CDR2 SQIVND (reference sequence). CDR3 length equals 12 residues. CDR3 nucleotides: TGTGCCAGTAGGAAGAACCTCGGGGAGCAGTACTTC. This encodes CASRKNLGEQYF.

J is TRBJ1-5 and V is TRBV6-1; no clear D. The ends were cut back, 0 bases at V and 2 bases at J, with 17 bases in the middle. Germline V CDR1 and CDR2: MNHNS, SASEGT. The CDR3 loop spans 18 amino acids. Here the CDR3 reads CASSEAPGGRGGNQPQHF. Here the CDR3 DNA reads TGTGCCAGCAGTGAAGCACCCGGAGGCCGAGGCGGCAATCAGCCCCAGCATTTT.

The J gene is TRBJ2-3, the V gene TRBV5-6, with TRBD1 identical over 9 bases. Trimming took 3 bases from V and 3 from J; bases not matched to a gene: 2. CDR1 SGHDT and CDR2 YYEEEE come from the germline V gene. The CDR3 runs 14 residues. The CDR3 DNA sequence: TGTGCCAGCAGCTCAGGACAGGGGACAGATACGCAGTATTTT. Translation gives CASSSGQGTDTQYF. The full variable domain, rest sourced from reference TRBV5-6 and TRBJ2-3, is DAGVTQSPTHLIKTRGQQVTLRCSPKSGHDTVSWYQQALGQGPQFIFQYYEEEERQRGNFPDRFSGHQFPNYSSELNVNALLLGDSALYLCASSSGQGTDTQYFGPGTRLTVL.

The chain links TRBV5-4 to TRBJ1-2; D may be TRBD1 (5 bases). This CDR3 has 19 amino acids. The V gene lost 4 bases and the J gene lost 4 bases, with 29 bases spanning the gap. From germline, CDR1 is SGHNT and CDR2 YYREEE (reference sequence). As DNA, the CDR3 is TGTGCCAGCAGCCCGAGACCGGGACCCGGGGGAGGGTCGGGCTATGGCTACACCTTC. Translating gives CASSPRPGPGGGSGYGYTF.

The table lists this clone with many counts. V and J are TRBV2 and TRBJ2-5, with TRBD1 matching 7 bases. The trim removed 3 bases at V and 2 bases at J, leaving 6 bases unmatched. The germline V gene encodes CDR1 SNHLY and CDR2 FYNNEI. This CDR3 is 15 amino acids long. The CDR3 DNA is TGTGCCAGCAGTGACCGGGGACAGAGTCAAGAGACCCAGTACTTC. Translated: CASSDRGQSQETQYF.

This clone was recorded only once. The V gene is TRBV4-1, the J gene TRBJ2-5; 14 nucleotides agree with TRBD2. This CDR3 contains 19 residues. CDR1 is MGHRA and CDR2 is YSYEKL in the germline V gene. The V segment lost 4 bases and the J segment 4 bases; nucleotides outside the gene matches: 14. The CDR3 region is CASSRKGLAGATAVETQYF. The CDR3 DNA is TGCGCCAGCAGCCGGAAGGGACTAGCGGGAGCGACCGCCGTAGAGACCCAGTACTTC.

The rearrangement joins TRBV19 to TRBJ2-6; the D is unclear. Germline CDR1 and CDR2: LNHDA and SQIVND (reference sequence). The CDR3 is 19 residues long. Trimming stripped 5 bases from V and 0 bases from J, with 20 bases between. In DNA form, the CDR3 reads TGTGCCAGTAGTCCCCTCAGACTGGGCCCCGGCTCTGGGGCCAACGTCCTGACTTTC. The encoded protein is CASSPLRLGPGSGANVLTF.

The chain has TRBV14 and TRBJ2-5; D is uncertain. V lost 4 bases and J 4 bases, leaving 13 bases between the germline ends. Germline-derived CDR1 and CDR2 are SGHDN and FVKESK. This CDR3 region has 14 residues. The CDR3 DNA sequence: TGTGCCAGCAGCCGGTGGCAATCCGGAGAGACCCAGTACTTC. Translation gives CASSRWQSGETQYF.

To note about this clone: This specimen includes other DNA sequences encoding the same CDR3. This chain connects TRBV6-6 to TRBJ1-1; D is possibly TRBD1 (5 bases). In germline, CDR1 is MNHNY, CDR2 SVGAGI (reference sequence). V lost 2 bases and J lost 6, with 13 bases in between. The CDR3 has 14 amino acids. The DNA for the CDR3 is TGTGCCAGCAGTTACAACCAGGGTTCCGCTGAAGCTTTCTTT. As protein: CASSYNQGSAEAFF.

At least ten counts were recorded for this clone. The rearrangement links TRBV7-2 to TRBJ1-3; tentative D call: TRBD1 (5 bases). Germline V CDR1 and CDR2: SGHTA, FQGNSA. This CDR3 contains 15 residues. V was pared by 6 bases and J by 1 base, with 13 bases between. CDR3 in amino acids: CASSLRVVSGNTIYF. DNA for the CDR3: TGTGCCAGCAGTCTCAGGGTCGTATCTGGAAACACCATATATTTT.

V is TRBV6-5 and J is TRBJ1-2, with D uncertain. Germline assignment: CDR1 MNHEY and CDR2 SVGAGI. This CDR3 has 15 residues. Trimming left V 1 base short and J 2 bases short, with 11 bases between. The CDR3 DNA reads TGTGCCAGCAGTTACTGGATGGCACGCAACTATGGCTACACCTTC. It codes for CASSYWMARNYGYTF.

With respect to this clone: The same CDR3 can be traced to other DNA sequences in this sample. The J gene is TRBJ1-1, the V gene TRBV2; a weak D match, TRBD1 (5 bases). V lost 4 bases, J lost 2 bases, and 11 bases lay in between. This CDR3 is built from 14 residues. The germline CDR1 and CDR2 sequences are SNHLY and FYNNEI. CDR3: CASSGQGRNTEAFF. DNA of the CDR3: TGTGCCAGCAGTGGGCAGGGAAGAAACACTGAAGCTTTCTTT.

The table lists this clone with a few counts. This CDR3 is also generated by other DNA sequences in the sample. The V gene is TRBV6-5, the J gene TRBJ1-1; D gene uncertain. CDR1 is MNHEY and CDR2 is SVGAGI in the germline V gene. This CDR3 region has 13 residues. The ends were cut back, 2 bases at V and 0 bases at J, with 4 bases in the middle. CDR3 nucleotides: TGTGCCAGCAGTTACGGCATGAACACTGAAGCTTTCTTT. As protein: CASSYGMNTEAFF.

The CDR3 protein is CASSRAGRANNEKLFF. As DNA, the CDR3 is TGTGCCAGCAGCCGCGCGGGCAGGGCGAATAATGAAAAACTGTTTTTT. The chain uses TRBV5-4 and TRBJ1-4; D might be TRBD1 (5 bases). The V end was cut by 4 bases, the J end by 4 bases, with 17 bases between. CDR3 length: 16 amino acids. Per the germline V gene, CDR1 is SGHNT and CDR2 is YYREEE (reference sequence).

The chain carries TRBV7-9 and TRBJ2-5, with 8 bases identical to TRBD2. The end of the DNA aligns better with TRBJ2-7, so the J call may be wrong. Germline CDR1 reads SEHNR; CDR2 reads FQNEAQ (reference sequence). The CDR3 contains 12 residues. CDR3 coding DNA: TGTGCCAGCAGCTTTCGGGGGGGCGAGCAGTACTTC. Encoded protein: CASSFRGGEQYF.